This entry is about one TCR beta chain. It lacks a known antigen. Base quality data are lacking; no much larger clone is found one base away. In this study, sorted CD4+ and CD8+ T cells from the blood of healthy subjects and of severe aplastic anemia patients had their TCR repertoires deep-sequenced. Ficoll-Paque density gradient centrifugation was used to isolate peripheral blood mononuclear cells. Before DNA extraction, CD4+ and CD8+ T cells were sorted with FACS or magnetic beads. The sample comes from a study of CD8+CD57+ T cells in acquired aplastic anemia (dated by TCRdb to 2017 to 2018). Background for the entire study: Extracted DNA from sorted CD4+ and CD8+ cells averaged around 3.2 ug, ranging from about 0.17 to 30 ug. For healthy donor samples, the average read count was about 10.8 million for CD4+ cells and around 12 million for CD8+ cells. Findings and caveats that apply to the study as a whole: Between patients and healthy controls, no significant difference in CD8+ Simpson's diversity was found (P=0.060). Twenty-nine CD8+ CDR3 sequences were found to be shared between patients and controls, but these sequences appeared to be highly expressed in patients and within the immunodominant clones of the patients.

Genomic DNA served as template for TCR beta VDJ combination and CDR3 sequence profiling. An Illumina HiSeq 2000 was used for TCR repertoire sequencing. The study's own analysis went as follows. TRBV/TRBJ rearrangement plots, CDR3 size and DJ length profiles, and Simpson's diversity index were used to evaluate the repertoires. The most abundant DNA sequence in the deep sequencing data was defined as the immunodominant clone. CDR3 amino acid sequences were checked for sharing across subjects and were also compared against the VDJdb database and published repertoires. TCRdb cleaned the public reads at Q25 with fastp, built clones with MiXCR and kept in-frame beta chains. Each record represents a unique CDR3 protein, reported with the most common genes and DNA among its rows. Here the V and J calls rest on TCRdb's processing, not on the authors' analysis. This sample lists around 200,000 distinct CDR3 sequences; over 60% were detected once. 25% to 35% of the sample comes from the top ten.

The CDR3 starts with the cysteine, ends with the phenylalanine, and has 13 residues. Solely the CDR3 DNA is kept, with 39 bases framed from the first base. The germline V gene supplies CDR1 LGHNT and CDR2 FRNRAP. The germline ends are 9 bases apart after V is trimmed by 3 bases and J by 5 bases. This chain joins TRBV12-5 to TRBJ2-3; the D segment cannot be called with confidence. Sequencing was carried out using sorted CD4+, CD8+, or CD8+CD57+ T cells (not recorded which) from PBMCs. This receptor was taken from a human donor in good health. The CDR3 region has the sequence CASGLAALDTQYF. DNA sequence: TGTGCTAGTGGTTTAGCCGCCTTAGATACGCAGTATTTT.